A selection of T cell receptor beta chains follows, all from one sample in a study of blood T cell repertoires in COVID-19. Some clones are missing from TCRdb's copy, which holds only in-frame ones; the method was immunoSEQ multiplex PCR. In the table there are 160,000 or so clones, approximately 91% of which are singletons. The sequenced sample consisted of peripheral blood. These receptors all stem from a man aged 18 to 29 with acute or convalescent COVID-19. Both conserved end residues are part of each CDR3. A D gene is named only where the DNA matches it firmly.

TRBJ1-3 NA TRBV7-2 CASSLAGGSGNTIYF
TRBJ2-5 NA TRBV4-2 CASSLEASVSGETQYF
TRBJ1-1 NA TRBV21-1 CASSKGGGQTLYTEAFF
TRBJ1-6 NA TRBV7-9 CASSLSASEAVRNSPLHF
TRBJ1-2 TRBD1 TRBV7-9 CASSLATGQVNYGYTF
TRBJ2-1 NA TRBV21-1 CASPPGTAKNNEQFF
TRBJ1-2 NA TRBV27 CASSRSILANYGYTF
TRBJ2-7 TRBD2 TRBV27 CASSLSNSRLAGDHEQYF
TRBJ1-3 TRBD1 TRBV4-1 CASSQEGTRQGLSGNTIYF
TRBJ1-4 TRBD1 TRBV9 CASSARQGGEKLFF
TRBJ2-7 NA TRBV6-5 CASRDTNKYEQYF
TRBJ1-1 TRBD1 TRBV5-1 CASSRTGLNTEAFF
TRBJ1-6 NA TRBV3-1/TRBV3-2 CASSQDLWGSSGGSPLHF
TRBJ1-4 TRBD1 TRBV6-5 CASSTTRRQGEKLFF
TRBJ2-7 NA TRBV19 CASSVEGSYEQYF
TRBJ2-7 TRBD1 TRBV11-2 CASSLRTGEGYEQYF
TRBJ2-7 NA TRBV3-1/TRBV3-2 CASSHVQQGGGPNEQYF
TRBJ1-1 NA TRBV15 CATSNRVRTEAFF
TRBJ1-2 TRBD1 TRBV7-9 CASSPTLPGQGKGYTF
TRBJ1-2 NA TRBV6-5 CASKGGGAVYGYTF
TRBJ1-1 NA TRBV24-1 CATSVSLNTEAFF
TRBJ2-3 TRBD2 TRBV13 CASSSLAGGSQYF